The 8 T cell receptor beta chains in this list originate from one sample, sequenced in a study of Ad26.COV2.S vaccination and SARS-CoV-2 variants. The treatment is: over 15 received Ad26.COV2.S at low or high dose, single or two shots; 5 received placebo; per-sample allocation not given. Day 63 following the first vaccine or placebo injection was when the samples were taken. Produced via immunoSEQ multiplex PCR; TCRdb's table is partial and in-frame only. The table includes 400,000 to 500,000 clones, around nine tenths detected once. Sequenced material: peripheral blood, taken in a trial of Ad26.COV2.S vaccine versus placebo. These receptors all come from a person between 18 and 65 years old who received the Ad26.COV2.S COVID-19 vaccine or a placebo.

The rearrangement uses TRBV6-2 or TRBV6-3 and TRBJ1-4, with a tentative D call TRBD1 (6 bases). The V gene's germline CDR1 is MNHEY and CDR2 SVGEGT. This CDR3 is 15 amino acids long. V gave up 5 bases and J gave up 0 bases, with 10 bases separating them. The CDR3 loop reads CASSPRTATNEKLFF. Written as DNA, the CDR3 is TGTGCCAGCAGTCCCCGGACAGCAACTAATGAAAAACTGTTTTTT.

The chain uses TRBV3-1 (or the pseudogene TRBV3-2) and TRBJ2-2; 7 bases map to TRBD1. Per germline, CDR1 LGHDT and CDR2 YNNKEL (reference sequence). This CDR3 has 16 amino acids. V lost 3 bases to trimming and J lost 5 bases; unmatched junction nucleotides: 9. The CDR3 bases are TGTGCCAGCAGCCAGGGACAGCGAAGGTGGACCGGGGAGCTGTTTTTT. Protein sequence: CASSQGQRRWTGELFF.

This CDR3 is CASSQGVIAGQYEQYF. The CDR3 DNA follows: TGCGCCAGCAGCCAAGGAGTTATAGCGGGGCAGTACGAGCAGTACTTC. V gene TRBV4-3 combines with J gene TRBJ2-7; 8 bases agree with TRBD2. The CDR3 contains 16 residues. Germline CDR1 reads LGHNA; CDR2 reads YSLEER. The junction had 9 bases not matched to a gene; V was cut back by 1 base and J by 4 bases.

The V call is TRBV2, the J call TRBJ1-4, with D possibly matching TRBD1 (6 bases). The CDR3 sequence is 15 residues long. V was trimmed by 4 bases and J by 0 bases, leaving 9 bases between them. Germline CDR1 SNHLY, CDR2 FYNNEI. CDR3 sequence reads: CASSVEGATNEKLFF. DNA of the CDR3: TGTGCCAGCAGTGTTGAGGGGGCAACTAATGAAAAACTGTTTTTT.

The chain recombines TRBV15 with TRBJ2-1; the D gene could be TRBD1 or TRBD2 (6 bases each). The CDR3 contains 15 residues. The V gene lost 8 bases and the J gene lost 3 bases, with 17 bases spanning the gap. Germline-derived CDR1 and CDR2 are LNHNV and YYDKDF (reference sequence). CDR3 amino acids: CATGGWARGYNEQFF. The DNA for the CDR3 is TGTGCCACCGGAGGGTGGGCCAGGGGCTACAATGAGCAGTTCTTC.

The V gene is TRBV5-1, the J gene TRBJ2-2; either TRBD1 or TRBD2 may supply D (5 bases each). Germline values: CDR1 SGHRS, CDR2 YFSETQ. V was clipped by 8 bases and J by 5 bases, with 10 bases between them. This CDR3 region has 12 residues. CDR3 residues: CASRDGTGELFF. As DNA, the CDR3 is TGCGCCAGTCGGGACGGTACCGGGGAGCTGTTTTTT.

V gene TRBV7-2 combines with J gene TRBJ2-7; D not resolved. The CDR3 totals 15 residues. V gave up 5 bases and J gave up 1 base, with 15 bases separating them. Per the germline V gene, CDR1 is SGHTA and CDR2 is FQGNSA. The CDR3 bases are TGTGCCAGCAGCCGTAAGGGTGCAGATTCCTACGAGCAGTACTTC. Protein product: CASSRKGADSYEQYF.

CDR3 bases: TGTGCCAGTAGTACTTGGGGCCGTCAAGAGACCCAGTACTTC. This gives the protein CASSTWGRQETQYF. The chain has TRBV19 and TRBJ2-5; possible D gene TRBD1, 5 bases. Germline-derived CDR1 and CDR2 are LNHDA and SQIVND (reference sequence). The CDR3 loop spans 14 amino acids. V was pared by 4 bases and J by 2 bases, with 11 bases between.